This T cell receptor beta chain was observed in a study of spatial heterogeneity in lung cancer. Across the whole study: At a median of about two years after resection, follow-up PBMC samples were sequenced when available. Regarding the study as a whole: Circulating ubiquitous expanded tumor TCRs were observed more frequently at resection than at follow-up.

TCRdb reanalysed the 5' RACE reads using MiXCR and keeps one entry per CDR3 protein. The data hold fewer than 25,000 distinct CDR3 sequences, with around 9.7% observed a single time. Time point indicated: blood at routine non-recurrence follow-up after resection. This clonotype was observed a handful of times. Its antigen remains unidentified. The specimen comprised PBMCs, sampled at follow-up. The receptor's source is a male donor with early-stage non-small cell lung cancer.

CDR3 in DNA: TGTGCCAGCAGCTTAGTGGAGGGGATGAGGGGCTACACCTTC. This translates into CASSLVEGMRGYTF. V and J are TRBV7-9 and TRBJ1-2; a weak D match, TRBD1 (5 bases). The CDR3 sequence is 14 residues long. Per germline, CDR1 SEHNR and CDR2 FQNEAQ (reference sequence). Between the trimmed V and J ends, which lost 1 base and 8 bases, there was a span of 14 bases.